This T cell receptor (beta chain) was documented in a study of T cell responses to AZD1222 COVID-19 vaccine. Points from the study as a whole: Variant regions that are unmutated are reportedly the target of nearly half of spike-specific TCRs. White British ancestry dominated among donors, who included more females, and clonal diversity was possibly underestimated. Baseline seropositivity occurred in only a handful of AZD1222 recipients.

After removal of 6 bases from V and 3 bases from J, the junction contained 7 bases not matched to a gene. Per germline, CDR1 MDHEN and CDR2 SYDVKM. The CDR3 spans 14 residues. About this clone: Its antigen is as yet unknown.

Assay: immunoSEQ multiplex PCR; the TCRdb copy retains only in-frame clones and omits some. The data hold 80,000 to 90,000 clones, with roughly 90% observed a single time. The chain recombines TRBV28 with TRBJ2-7, with TRBD2 matching over 8 bases. The TCR comes from an adult in good health. The starting material was peripheral blood, obtained on day 0 of MenACWY control vaccination. For the CDR3, the DNA is TGTGCCAGCAGACGTAGCGGGGCGATCTACGAGCAGTACTTC. Protein product: CASRRSGAIYEQYF. Supplemented by reference TRBV28 and TRBJ2-7, the full variable domain reads DVKVTQSSRYLVKRTGEKVFLECVQDMDHENMFWYRQDPGLGLRLIYFSYDVKMKEKGDIPEGYSVSREKKERFSLILESASTNQTSMYLCASRRSGAIYEQYFGPGTRLTVT.